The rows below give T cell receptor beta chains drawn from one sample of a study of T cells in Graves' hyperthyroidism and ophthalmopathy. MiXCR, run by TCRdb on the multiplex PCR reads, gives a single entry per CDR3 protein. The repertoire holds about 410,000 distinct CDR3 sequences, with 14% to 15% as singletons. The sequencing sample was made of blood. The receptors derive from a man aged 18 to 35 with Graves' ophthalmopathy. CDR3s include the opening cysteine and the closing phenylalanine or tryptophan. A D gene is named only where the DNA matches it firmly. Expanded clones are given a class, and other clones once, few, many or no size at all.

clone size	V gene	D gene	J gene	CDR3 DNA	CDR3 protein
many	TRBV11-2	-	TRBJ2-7	TGTGCCAGCAGCTTTGGGGCCCCAGACTACGAGCAGTACTTC	CASSFGAPDYEQYF
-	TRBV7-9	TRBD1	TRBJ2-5	TGTGCCAGCGGACGCTACGACAGGGGGAACCAAGAGACCCAGTACTTC	CASGRYDRGNQETQYF
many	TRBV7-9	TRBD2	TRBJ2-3	TGTGCCAGCAGGACTAGCGGCGGAGATACGCAGTATTTT	CASRTSGGDTQYF
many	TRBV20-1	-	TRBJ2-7	TGCAGTGCTAGAGGGAACTACGAGCAGTACTTC	CSARGNYEQYF
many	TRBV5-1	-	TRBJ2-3	TGCGCCACCACGGTGGGCGAAAGCACAGATACGCAGTATTTT	CATTVGESTDTQYF
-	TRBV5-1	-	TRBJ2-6	TGCGCCAGCAGCTTGGGACAGGCGCCCGGGGCCAACGTCCTGACTTTC	CASSLGQAPGANVLTF
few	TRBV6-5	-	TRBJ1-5	TGTGCCAGCAGTTACGCGGGAAGGAATCAGCCCCAGCATTTT	CASSYAGRNQPQHF
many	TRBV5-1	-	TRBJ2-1	TGCGCCAGCAGGACCATGGACCGAATAGGTGAGCAGTTCTTC	CASRTMDRIGEQFF
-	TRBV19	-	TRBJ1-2	TGTGCCAGTAGATCCCCGCAGGGCTATGGCTACACCTTC	CASRSPQGYGYTF
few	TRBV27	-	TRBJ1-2	TGTGCCAGCAGTTTATCAGGACCGACGCTATTTGGCTACACCTTC	CASSLSGPTLFGYTF
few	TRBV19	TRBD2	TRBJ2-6	TGTGCCAGTAGTATGGTTTCAGCGGGGACTGGGGCCAACGTCCTGACTTTC	CASSMVSAGTGANVLTF
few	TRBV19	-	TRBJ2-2	TGTGCCAGTAGTCGAACAGGGTCGGGGACCGGGGAGCTGTTTTTT	CASSRTGSGTGELFF
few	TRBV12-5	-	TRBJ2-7	TGTGCTAGTGGTCACGGGAGCGAGCAGTACTTC	CASGHGSEQYF
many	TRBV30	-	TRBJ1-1	TGTGCCTGGGATAGGGCCGGGAACACTGAAGCTTTCTTT	CAWDRAGNTEAFF
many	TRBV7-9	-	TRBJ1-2	TGTGCCAGCAGCTTAGTGCGGACTATTAACTATGGCTACACCTTC	CASSLVRTINYGYTF
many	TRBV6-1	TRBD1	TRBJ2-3	TGTGCCAGCAGCTTAGACAGGGGGCTTTCAGATACGCAGTATTTT	CASSLDRGLSDTQYF
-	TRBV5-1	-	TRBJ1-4	TGCGCCAGCAGCTTGCAGCAGGGAGGTGGTGAAAAACTGTTTTTT	CASSLQQGGGEKLFF
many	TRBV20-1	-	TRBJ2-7	TGCAGTGCTACCAAATACCGGGAGCTTTTAGAGCAGTACTTC	CSATKYRELLEQYF
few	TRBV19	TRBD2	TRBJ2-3	TGTGCCAGTAGCTCCGGGACTAACCTCCTAGATACGCAGTATTTT	CASSSGTNLLDTQYF
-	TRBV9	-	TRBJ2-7	TGTGCCAGCAGCGTATTAGGTTGGGCTCCCCACGAGCAGTACTTC	CASSVLGWAPHEQYF
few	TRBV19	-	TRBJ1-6	TGTGCCAGTAGTGTTCCACGGGGTTCCTATAATTCACCCCTCCACTTT	CASSVPRGSYNSPLHF
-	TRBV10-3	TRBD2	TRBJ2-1	TGTGCCATCAGCGAACGGGGGAGGGATGAGCAGTTCTTC	CAISERGRDEQFF
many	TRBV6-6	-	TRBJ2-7	TGTGCCAGCAGTTACTCCCCAACAGGGTTCGAGCAGTACTTC	CASSYSPTGFEQYF
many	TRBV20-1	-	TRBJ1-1	TGCAGTGCTAGGGCTCCGAACACTGAAGCTTTCTTT	CSARAPNTEAFF
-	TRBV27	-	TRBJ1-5	TGTGCCAGCAGGGCGGGGAATCAGCCCCAGCATTTT	CASRAGNQPQHF